The entry that follows covers one T cell receptor beta chain sequence. This clone was seen only once. This receptor's antigen is unknown. It has no much larger one-base neighbor in the sample; base qualities were not kept. This entry belongs to a study of blood T cell repertoires in COVID-19 (dated by TCRdb to the early 2020s). In terms of the full investigation: Samples from collaborators originated in the United States, Italy and Spain and spanned both the acute and convalescent phases of COVID-19. The material from the prospective study consisted of cDNA or gDNA derived from T cells, B-cell-depleted T cells, or PBMCs. The dataset comprised deeply sampled blood TCRbeta repertoires from subjects exposed to, actively infected with, or recovered from COVID-19. The repertoires were released in a freely available public database intended as a resource for research on the immune response to SARS-CoV-2. Samples were obtained from the ongoing ImmuneRACE study (first 160 participants) and from some 1,300 subjects provided by 6 global collaborators. The sample metadata nearly always contained a de-identified subject ID, COVID-19 status, age in years and sex. Where available, HLA class I and class II types were taken from metadata supplied by the sample provider and were not determined by assay-based typing.

Each collaborating institution followed its own protocols to collect whole blood in K2EDTA tubes. For TCRbeta analysis, collaborators shipped samples in one of three forms: frozen whole blood, isolated PBMCs, or DNA extracted from either of those sample types. Broader findings and caveats from the paper: The quantity of clinical and demographic metadata differed by source and by participant and was supplied without curation.

The CDR3 spans 15 residues, from the cysteine through the phenylalanine. Only CDR3 DNA remains: 45 bases, in frame from the first base. V is clipped by 4 bases and J by 0 bases, and the sequence between their germline boundaries is 13 bases long. CDR1 and CDR2 (SGHVS, FQNEAQ) derive from the germline V gene. The immunoSEQ Assay, a bias-controlled multiplex PCR, was used to amplify TCRbeta CDR3 regions from genomic DNA. For the original study's pipeline: Nucleated cell counts per sample were estimated from amplification of reference gene primers within the assay. To quantify the absolute abundance of each unique TCRbeta CDR3 rearrangement, sequence reads were collapsed and filtered. For each sample, productive Simpson clonality was calculated as the square root of Simpson's diversity index across productive rearrangements. In TCRdb, the immuneACCESS table is reduced to in-frame sequences with V and J assigned. These tables do not hold every clone; where another copy was compared, an unresolved V gene accounts for under half, and the others remain unexplained. V and J calls and clone size are given by that table; D and trimming were obtained from the DNA. The sample yields 110,000 to 150,000 clones; 76% were counted once. The ten largest clones take up roughly 4.3% of the sample.

This sequence originates from a man between 60 and 70 years old with acute or convalescent COVID-19. Here the chain combines TRBV7-8 and TRBJ2-7; a tentative D call is TRBD2 (5 bases match). The specimen sequenced was peripheral blood. The CDR3 reads as follows: CASSSYPGSSYEQYF. The DNA is as follows: TGTGCCAGCAGCTCCTACCCGGGAAGCTCCTACGAGCAGTACTTC.